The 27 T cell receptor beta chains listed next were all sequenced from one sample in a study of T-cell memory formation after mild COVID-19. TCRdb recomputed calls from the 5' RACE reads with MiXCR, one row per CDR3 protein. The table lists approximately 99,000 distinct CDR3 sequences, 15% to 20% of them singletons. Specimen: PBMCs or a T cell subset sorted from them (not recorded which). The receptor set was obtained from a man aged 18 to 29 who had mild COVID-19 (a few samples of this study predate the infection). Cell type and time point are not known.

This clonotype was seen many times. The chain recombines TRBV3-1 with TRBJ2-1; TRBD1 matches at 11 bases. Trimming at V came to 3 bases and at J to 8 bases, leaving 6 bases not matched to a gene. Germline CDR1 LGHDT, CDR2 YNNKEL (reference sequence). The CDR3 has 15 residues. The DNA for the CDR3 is TGTGCCAGCAGCCATACCGGGACAGGGGGTGATGAGCAGTTCTTC. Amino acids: CASSHTGTGGDEQFF.

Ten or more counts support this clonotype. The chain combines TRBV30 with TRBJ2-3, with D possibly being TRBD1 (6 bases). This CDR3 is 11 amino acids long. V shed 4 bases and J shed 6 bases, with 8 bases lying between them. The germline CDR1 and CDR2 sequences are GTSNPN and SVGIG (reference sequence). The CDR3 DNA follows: TGTGCCTGGAACAGGGCGGATACGCAGTATTTT. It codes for CAWNRADTQYF. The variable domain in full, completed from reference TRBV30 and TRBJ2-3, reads SQTIHQWPATLVQPVGSPLSLECTVEGTSNPNLYWYRQAAGRGLQLLFYSVGIGQISSEVPQNLSASRPQDRQFILSSKKLLLSDSGFYLCAWNRADTQYFGPGTRLTVL.

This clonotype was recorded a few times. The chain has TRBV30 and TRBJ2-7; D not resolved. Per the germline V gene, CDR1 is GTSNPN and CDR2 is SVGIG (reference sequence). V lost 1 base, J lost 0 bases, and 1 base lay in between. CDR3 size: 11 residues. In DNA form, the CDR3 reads TGTGCCTGGAGTGACTCCTACGAGCAGTACTTC. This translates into CAWSDSYEQYF.

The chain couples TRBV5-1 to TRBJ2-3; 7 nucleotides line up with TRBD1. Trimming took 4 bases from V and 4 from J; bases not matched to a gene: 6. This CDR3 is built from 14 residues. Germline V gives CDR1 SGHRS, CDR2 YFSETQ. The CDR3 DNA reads TGCGCCAGCAGCGCCGACAGGGAAGCAGATACGCAGTATTTT. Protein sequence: CASSADREADTQYF.

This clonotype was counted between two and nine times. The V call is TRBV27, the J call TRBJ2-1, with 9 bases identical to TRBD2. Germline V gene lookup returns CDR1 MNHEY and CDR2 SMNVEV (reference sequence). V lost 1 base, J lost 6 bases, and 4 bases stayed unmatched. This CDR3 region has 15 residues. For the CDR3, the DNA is TGTGCCAGCAGTTTATGGCGGGGGGGAGCCAATGAGCAGTTCTTC. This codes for CASSLWRGGANEQFF.

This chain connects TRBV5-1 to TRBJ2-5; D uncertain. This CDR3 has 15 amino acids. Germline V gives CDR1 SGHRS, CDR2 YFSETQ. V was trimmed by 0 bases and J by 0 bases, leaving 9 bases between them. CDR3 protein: CASSLGGQYQETQYF. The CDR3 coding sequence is TGCGCCAGCAGCTTGGGTGGGCAGTACCAAGAGACCCAGTACTTC.

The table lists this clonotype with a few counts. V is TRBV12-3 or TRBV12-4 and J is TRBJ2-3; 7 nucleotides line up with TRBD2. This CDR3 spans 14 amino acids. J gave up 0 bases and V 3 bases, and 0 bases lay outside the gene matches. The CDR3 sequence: CASSLRGSTDTQYF. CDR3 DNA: TGTGCCAGCAGTTTGCGGGGGAGCACAGATACGCAGTATTTT.

Here the CDR3 reads CASSLTSSEGGELFF. Written as DNA, the CDR3 is TGCGCCAGCAGCTTAACGAGCTCTGAGGGCGGGGAGCTGTTTTTT. This rearrangement joins TRBV5-1 to TRBJ2-2; D may be TRBD2 (5 bases). The CDR3 has 15 residues. V lost 2 bases and J 7 bases, leaving 15 bases between the germline ends. CDR1 and CDR2 from the germline V gene are SGHRS and YFSETQ.

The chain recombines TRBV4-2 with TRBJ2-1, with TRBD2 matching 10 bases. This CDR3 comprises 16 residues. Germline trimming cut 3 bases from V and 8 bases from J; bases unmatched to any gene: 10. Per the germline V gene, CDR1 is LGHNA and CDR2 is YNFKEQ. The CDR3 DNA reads TGTGCCAGCAGCCATCTAACTAGCGGGGAATTCTATGAGCAGTTCTTC. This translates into CASSHLTSGEFYEQFF.

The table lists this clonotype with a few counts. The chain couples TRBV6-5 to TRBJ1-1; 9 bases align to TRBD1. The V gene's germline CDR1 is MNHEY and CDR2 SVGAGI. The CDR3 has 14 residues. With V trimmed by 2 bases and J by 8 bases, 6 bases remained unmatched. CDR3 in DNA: TGTGCCAGCAGTTACGGCTACAGGGGGCAGGAAGCTTTCTTT. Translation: CASSYGYRGQEAFF.

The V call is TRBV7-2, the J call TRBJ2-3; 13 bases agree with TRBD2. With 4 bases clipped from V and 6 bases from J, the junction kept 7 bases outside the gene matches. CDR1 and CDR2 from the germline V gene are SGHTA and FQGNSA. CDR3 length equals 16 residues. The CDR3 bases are TGTGCCAGCAGCTCCCGGACTAGCGGGGGCGCCGATACGCAGTATTTT. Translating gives CASSSRTSGGADTQYF.

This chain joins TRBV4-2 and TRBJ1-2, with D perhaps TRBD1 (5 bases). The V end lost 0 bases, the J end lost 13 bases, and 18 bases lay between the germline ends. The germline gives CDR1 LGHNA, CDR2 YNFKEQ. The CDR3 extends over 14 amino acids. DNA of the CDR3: TGTGCCAGCAGCCAAGACAGGATAGGCTTTAGGGGCACCTTC. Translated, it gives CASSQDRIGFRGTF.

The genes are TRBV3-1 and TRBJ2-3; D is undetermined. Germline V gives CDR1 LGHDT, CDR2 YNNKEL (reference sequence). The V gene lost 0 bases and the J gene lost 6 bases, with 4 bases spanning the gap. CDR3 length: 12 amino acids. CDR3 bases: TGTGCCAGCAGCCAAGATCTGGATACGCAGTATTTT. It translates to CASSQDLDTQYF.

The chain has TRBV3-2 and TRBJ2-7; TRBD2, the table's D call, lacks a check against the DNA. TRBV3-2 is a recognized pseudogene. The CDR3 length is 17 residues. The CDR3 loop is CASSQARGAGVSYEQYV. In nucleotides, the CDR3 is TGTGCCAGCAGCCAAGCTAGGGGAGCGGGGGTCTCCTACGAGCAGTACGTC.

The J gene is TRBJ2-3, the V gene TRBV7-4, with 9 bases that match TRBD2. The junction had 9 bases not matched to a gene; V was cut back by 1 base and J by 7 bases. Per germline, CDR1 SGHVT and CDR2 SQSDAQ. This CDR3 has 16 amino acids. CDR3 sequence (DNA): TGTGCCAGCAGCTTAGTGCCCGCTAGCGGGGTGTATACGCAGTATTTT. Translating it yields CASSLVPASGVYTQYF. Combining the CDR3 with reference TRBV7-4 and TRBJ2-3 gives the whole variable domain GAGVSQSPRYKVAKRGRDVALRCDSISGHVTLYWYRQTLGQGSEVLTYSQSDAQRDKSGRPSGRFSAERPERSVSTLKIQRTEQGDSAVYLCASSLVPASGVYTQYFGPGTRLTVL.

The CDR3 region has the DNA TGCGCCAGCAGCTTGGCACAGGGTGACGAGCAGTACTTC. As protein: CASSLAQGDEQYF. The V gene is TRBV5-1, the J gene TRBJ2-7, with a possible D match to TRBD1 (6 bases). This CDR3 contains 13 residues. The germline V gene has CDR1 SGHRS and CDR2 YFSETQ. The V end was cut by 0 bases, the J end by 5 bases, with 9 bases between. The complete variable domain, with remaining parts taken from reference TRBV5-1 and TRBJ2-7, reads KAGVTQTPRYLIKTRGQQVTLSCSPISGHRSVSWYQQTPGQGLQFLFEYFSETQRNKGNFPGRFSGRQFSNSRSEMNVSTLELGDSALYLCASSLAQGDEQYFGPGTRLTVT.

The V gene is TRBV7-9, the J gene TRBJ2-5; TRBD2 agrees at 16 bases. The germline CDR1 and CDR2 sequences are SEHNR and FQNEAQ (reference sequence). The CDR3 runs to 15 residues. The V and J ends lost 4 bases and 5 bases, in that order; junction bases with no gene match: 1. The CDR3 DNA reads TGTGCCAGCAGCTCGGGACTAGCGGGAGGGGAGACCCAGTACTTC. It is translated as CASSSGLAGGETQYF.

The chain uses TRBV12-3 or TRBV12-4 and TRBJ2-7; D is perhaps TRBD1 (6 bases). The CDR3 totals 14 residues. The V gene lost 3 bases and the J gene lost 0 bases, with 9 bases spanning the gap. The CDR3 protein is CASSFDRNSYEQYV. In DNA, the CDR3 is TGTGCCAGCAGTTTTGACAGGAACTCCTACGAGCAGTACGTC.

The CDR3 spells CASSLARAPFTGELFF. The CDR3 bases are TGCGCCAGCAGCTTGGCCAGGGCCCCTTTCACCGGGGAGCTGTTTTTT. V usage is TRBV5-1 and J usage is TRBJ2-2; weak D call: TRBD1 (5 bases). The CDR3 consists of 16 residues. The germline V and J ends were trimmed by 0 bases and 4 bases, with 13 bases remaining between them. Germline loops: CDR1 SGHRS, CDR2 YFSETQ.

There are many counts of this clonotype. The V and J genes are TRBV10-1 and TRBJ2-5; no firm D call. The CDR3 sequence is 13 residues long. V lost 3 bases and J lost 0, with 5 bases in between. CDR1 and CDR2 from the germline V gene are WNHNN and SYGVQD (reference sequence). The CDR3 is CASSDGNQETQYF. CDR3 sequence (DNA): TGCGCCAGCAGTGATGGAAACCAAGAGACCCAGTACTTC.

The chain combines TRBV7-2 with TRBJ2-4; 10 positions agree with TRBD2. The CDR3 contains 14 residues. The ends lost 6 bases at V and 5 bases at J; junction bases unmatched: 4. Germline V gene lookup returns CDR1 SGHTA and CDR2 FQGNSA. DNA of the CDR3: TGTGCCAGCAGTACCGGACTAGCGGAAAACATTCAGTACTTC. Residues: CASSTGLAENIQYF.

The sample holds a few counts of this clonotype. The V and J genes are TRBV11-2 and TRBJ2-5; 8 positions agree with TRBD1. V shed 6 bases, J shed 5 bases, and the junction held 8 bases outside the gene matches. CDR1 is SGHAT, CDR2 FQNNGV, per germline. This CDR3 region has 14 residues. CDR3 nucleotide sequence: TGTGCCAGCAGGTCGAACAGGGGGAGGGAGACCCAGTACTTC. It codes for CASRSNRGRETQYF.

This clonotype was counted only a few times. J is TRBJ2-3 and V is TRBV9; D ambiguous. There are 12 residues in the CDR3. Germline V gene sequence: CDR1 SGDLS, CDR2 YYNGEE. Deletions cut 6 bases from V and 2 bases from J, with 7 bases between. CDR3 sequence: CASTPTTDTQYF. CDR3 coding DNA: TGTGCCAGCACCCCGACCACAGATACGCAGTATTTT.

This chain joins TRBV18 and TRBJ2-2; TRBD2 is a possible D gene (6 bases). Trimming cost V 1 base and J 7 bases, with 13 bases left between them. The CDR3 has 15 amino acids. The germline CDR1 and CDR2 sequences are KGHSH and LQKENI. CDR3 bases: TGTGCCAGCTCACCACGACAAGAGGAGGGCGGGGAGCTGTTTTTT. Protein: CASSPRQEEGGELFF.

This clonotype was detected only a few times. The CDR3 loop reads CASRESGGAYNEQFF. CDR3 nucleotides: TGTGCCAGCAGGGAGAGCGGGGGGGCCTACAATGAGCAGTTCTTC. The rearrangement joins TRBV6-5 to TRBJ2-1; 10 bases match TRBD2. In germline, CDR1 is MNHEY, CDR2 SVGAGI. V was pared by 6 bases and J by 2 bases, with 4 bases of the junction left unmatched. The CDR3 has 15 amino acids.

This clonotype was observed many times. As DNA, the CDR3 is TGTGCCAGCAGCTTAGCGTTCCAGGGCACAGATACGCAGTATTTT. Its translation is CASSLAFQGTDTQYF. The chain uses TRBV7-2 and TRBJ2-3, with D uncertain. The CDR3 spans 15 residues. Trimming cost V 0 bases and J 1 base, with 8 bases left between them. CDR1 SGHTA and CDR2 FQGNSA come from the germline V gene.

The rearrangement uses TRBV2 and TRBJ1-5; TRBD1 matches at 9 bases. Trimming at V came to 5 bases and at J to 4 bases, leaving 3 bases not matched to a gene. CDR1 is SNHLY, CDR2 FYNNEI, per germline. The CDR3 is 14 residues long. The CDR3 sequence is CASSLDRGNQPQHF. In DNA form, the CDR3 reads TGTGCCAGCAGTTTGGACAGGGGAAATCAGCCCCAGCATTTT.